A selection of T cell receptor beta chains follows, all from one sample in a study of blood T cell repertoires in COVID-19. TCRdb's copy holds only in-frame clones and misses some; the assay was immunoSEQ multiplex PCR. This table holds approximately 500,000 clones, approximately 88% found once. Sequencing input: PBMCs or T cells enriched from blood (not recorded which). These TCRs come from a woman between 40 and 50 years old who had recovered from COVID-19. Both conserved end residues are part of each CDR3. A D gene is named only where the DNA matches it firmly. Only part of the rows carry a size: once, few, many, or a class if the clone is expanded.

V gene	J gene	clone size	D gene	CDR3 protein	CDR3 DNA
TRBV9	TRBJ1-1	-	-	CASSVERSTEAFF	TGTGCCAGCAGCGTAGAACGTAGCACTGAAGCTTTCTTT
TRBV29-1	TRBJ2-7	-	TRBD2	CSVYASGTYEQYF	TGCAGCGTTTACGCTAGCGGGACCTACGAGCAGTACTTC
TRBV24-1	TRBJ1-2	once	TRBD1	CATSDYGRGNGYTF	TGTGCCACCAGTGATTATGGCAGGGGGAATGGCTACACCTTC
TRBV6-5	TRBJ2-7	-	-	CASSFLGIRGENEQYF	TGTGCCAGCAGTTTTTTAGGGATCAGGGGTGAAAACGAGCAGTACTTC
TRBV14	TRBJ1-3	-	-	CASSQVYGSGNTIYF	TGTGCCAGCAGCCAAGTATACGGCTCTGGAAACACCATATATTTT
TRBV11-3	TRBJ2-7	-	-	CASSLAGVASYEQYF	TGTGCCAGCAGCTTAGCAGGGGTGGCCTCATACGAGCAGTACTTC
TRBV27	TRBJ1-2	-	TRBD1	CASSYRGAFSPYGYTF	TGTGCCAGCAGTTACAGGGGCGCTTTTTCCCCCTATGGCTACACCTTC
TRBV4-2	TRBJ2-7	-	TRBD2	CASSPLGGLAGDPSYEQYF	TGTGCCAGCAGCCCCCTTGGGGGACTAGCGGGAGACCCCTCCTACGAGCAGTACTTC
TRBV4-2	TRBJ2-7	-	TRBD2	CASSPSGSSYEQYF	TGTGCCAGCAGCCCCAGCGGGAGCTCCTACGAGCAGTACTTC
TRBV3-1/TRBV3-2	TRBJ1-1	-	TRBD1	CASSQGTGGTEAFF	TGTGCCAGCAGCCAAGGGACAGGGGGCACTGAAGCTTTCTTT